The 26 T cell receptor beta chains below come from one sample, sequenced in a study of T cells in narcolepsy listed by TCRdb under 2018. Library creation used the immunoSEQ multiplex PCR assay. In TCRdb, the immuneACCESS table is reduced to in-frame sequences with V and J assigned. These tables do not hold every clone; where another copy was compared, an unresolved V gene accounts for under half, and the others remain unexplained. The sample yields about 40,000 clones; 70% to 90% were counted once. The ten largest account for about 1.5% of the sample. Sequencing used CD45RA- memory CD4+ T cells from PBMCs. According to the study, the label for this sample's cell subset or site signals: memory T cells sorted ex vivo from peripheral blood. The receptors derive from a human donor with narcolepsy.

This rearrangement joins TRBV11-2 to TRBJ1-2; TRBD1 is a possible D gene (6 bases). Per the germline V gene, CDR1 is SGHAT and CDR2 is FQNNGV. The V and J ends lost 5 bases and 1 base respectively, with 8 bases between them. The CDR3 consists of 13 residues. CDR3 in DNA: TGTGCCAGCAGCAAGACAGGTAACTATGGCTACACCTTC. Amino acids: CASSKTGNYGYTF.

The V call is TRBV28, the J call TRBJ2-7; unclear D gene. The CDR3 is 14 residues long. V was clipped by 8 bases and J by 6 bases, with 20 bases between them. CDR1 is MDHEN and CDR2 is SYDVKM in the germline V gene. Here the CDR3 reads CASLPRTGLGEQYF. CDR3 nucleotides: TGTGCCAGCCTACCCCGGACGGGTTTAGGCGAGCAGTACTTC.

The rearrangement joins TRBV30 to TRBJ1-4; 8 bases agree with TRBD1. Germline CDR1 and CDR2: GTSNPN and SVGIG (reference sequence). The V gene end was trimmed by 6 bases and the J gene end by 2 bases; junction bases not matched to a gene: 5. CDR3 length equals 14 residues. The CDR3 DNA is TGTGCCTGCTCTCAGGGGGCCACTAATGAAAAACTGTTTTTT. Its protein product is CACSQGATNEKLFF.

This rearrangement joins TRBV18 to TRBJ2-2; D is ambiguous. The CDR3 is 13 amino acids. Germline V gene sequence: CDR1 KGHSH, CDR2 LQKENI. The germline V and J ends were trimmed by 3 bases and 4 bases, with 6 bases remaining between them. DNA for the CDR3: TGTGCCAGCTCACCTTTTCCCACCGGGGAGCTGTTTTTT. This translates into CASSPFPTGELFF.

The chain links TRBV6-1 to TRBJ2-5; 10 nucleotides agree with TRBD2. Germline CDR1 reads MNHNS; CDR2 reads SASEGT. The CDR3 covers 14 residues. The junction had 3 bases not matched to a gene; V was cut back by 7 bases and J by 1 base. CDR3 region: CASNSGGSQETQYF. In DNA, the CDR3 is TGTGCCAGCAATAGCGGGGGGAGCCAAGAGACCCAGTACTTC.

The chain has TRBV7-9 and TRBJ1-1, with 7 bases fitting TRBD1. The V gene's germline CDR1 is SEHNR and CDR2 FQNEAQ (reference sequence). This CDR3 is built from 15 residues. Trimming cost V 0 bases and J 7 bases; bases outside gene matches: 8. The CDR3 region is CASSLAGGRQGEAFF. The CDR3 nucleotides read TGTGCCAGCAGCTTAGCGGGTGGAAGACAGGGTGAAGCTTTCTTT. Based on the CDR3 plus reference TRBV7-9 and TRBJ1-1, the full variable domain is DTGVSQNPRHKITKRGQNVTFRCDPISEHNRLYWYRQTLGQGPEFLTYFQNEAQLEKSRLLSDRFSAERPKGSFSTLEIQRTEQGDSAMYLCASSLAGGRQGEAFFGQGTRLTVV.

The chain combines TRBV5-1 with TRBJ1-2; D not certain. V was pared by 0 bases and J by 0 bases, with 6 bases between. CDR3 length: 14 residues. The germline V gene has CDR1 SGHRS and CDR2 YFSETQ. CDR3 DNA: TGCGCCAGCAGCTTGGGTGTGGCTAACTATGGCTACACCTTC. It is translated as CASSLGVANYGYTF.

The V and J genes are TRBV5-6 and TRBJ2-5; 7 positions agree with TRBD1. The J call may be wrong; the DNA end is better matched by TRBJ2-7. Germline V lookup: CDR1 SGHDT, CDR2 YYEEEE. The CDR3 covers 16 residues. CDR3 region: CASSGSRTGPSYEQYF. Written as DNA, the CDR3 is TGTGCCAGCAGCGGCAGTCGGACAGGCCCTAGCTACGAGCAGTACTTC.

The chain carries TRBV9 and TRBJ1-2, with D possibly matching TRBD1 (5 bases). Trimming removed 2 bases at V and 6 bases at J, with 23 bases between. The CDR3 spans 17 residues. Germline-derived CDR1 and CDR2 are SGDLS and YYNGEE. Here the CDR3 DNA reads TGTGCCAGCAGCGTCTCCTCAGCTGCCAGGGCGGATGATGGCTACACCTTC. Encoded protein: CASSVSSAARADDGYTF. Filled out from reference TRBV9 and TRBJ1-2, the complete variable domain reads DSGVTQTPKHLITATGQRVTLRCSPRSGDLSVYWYQQSLDQGLQFLIQYYNGEERAKGNILERFSAQQFPDLHSELNLSSLELGDSALYFCASSVSSAARADDGYTFGSGTRLTVV.

Points on this clone: Different DNA sequences within this sample yield the same CDR3. The chain combines TRBV2 with TRBJ1-1; D gene ambiguous. This CDR3 is built from 13 residues. Germline loops: CDR1 SNHLY, CDR2 FYNNEI. Deletions cut 7 bases from V and 0 bases from J, with 9 bases between. Here the CDR3 reads CASKTVLNTEAFF. CDR3 DNA: TGTGCCAGCAAGACGGTATTGAACACTGAAGCTTTCTTT.

This clone was found once. The chain uses TRBV28 and TRBJ2-7; tentative D call: TRBD2 (7 bases). The germline V and J ends were trimmed by 2 bases and 6 bases, with 11 bases remaining between them. Germline CDR1 is MDHEN and CDR2 is SYDVKM. The CDR3 has 13 amino acids. CDR3 region: CASSLGGAREQYF. The CDR3 DNA reads as TGTGCCAGCAGTTTAGGGGGGGCGCGCGAGCAGTACTTC.

The rearrangement links TRBV6-1 to TRBJ2-1; D perhaps matches TRBD2 (5 bases). CDR1 MNHNS and CDR2 SASEGT come from the germline V gene. V was pared by 6 bases and J by 3 bases, with 15 bases between. The CDR3 has 15 residues. CDR3 bases: TGTGCCAGCAGGGAGGACCATGCCCTCTACAATGAGCAGTTCTTC. Its protein is CASREDHALYNEQFF.

The table lists this clone with a count of one. The genes are TRBV11-2 and TRBJ2-1; D gene ambiguous. Germline CDR1 SGHAT, CDR2 FQNNGV. Trimming took off 5 bases at V and 5 bases at J, with 13 bases between the two ends. The CDR3 length is 14 residues. CDR3 region: CASSQSRVDNEQFF. CDR3 DNA: TGTGCCAGCAGCCAGTCGCGTGTTGACAATGAGCAGTTCTTC.

This clone came up a few times. The V and J genes are TRBV5-6 and TRBJ1-1; D might be TRBD1 (6 bases). Per the germline V gene, CDR1 is SGHDT and CDR2 is YYEEEE. This CDR3 has 13 residues. V gave up 0 bases and J gave up 4 bases, with 7 bases separating them. DNA for the CDR3: TGTGCCAGCAGCTTGGACAGGGTCACTGAAGCTTTCTTT. It specifies CASSLDRVTEAFF.

This rearrangement joins TRBV10-3 to TRBJ1-1, with D hard to call. The CDR3 loop spans 13 amino acids. Germline CDR1 ENHRY, CDR2 SYGVKD. V was trimmed by 3 bases and J by 11 bases, leaving 16 bases between them. The CDR3 DNA reads as TGTGCCATCAGTGAAGGTCCGGCCACCGGGGCTTTCTTT. It yields the protein CAISEGPATGAFF.

The CDR3 region has the DNA TGTGCCAGTAGTATAGATCGGAGAGGTTCAGATACGCAGTATTTT. Protein product: CASSIDRRGSDTQYF. The chain employs TRBV19 and TRBJ2-3; no firm D call. This CDR3 has 15 residues. Deletions cut 0 bases from V and 4 bases from J, with 11 bases between. CDR1 and CDR2 (germline): LNHDA, SQIVND (reference sequence). Looking up the rest from reference TRBV19 and TRBJ2-3 gives the full variable domain: DGGITQSPKYLFRKEGQNVTLSCEQNLNHDAMYWYRQDPGQGLRLIYYSQIVNDFQKGDIAEGYSVSREKKESFPLTVTSAQKNPTAFYLCASSIDRRGSDTQYFGPGTRLTVL.

This clone was recorded only once. This chain connects TRBV9 to TRBJ2-7, with a weak D call TRBD2 (7 bases). Trimming stripped 4 bases from V and 1 base from J, with 12 bases between. The CDR3 totals 14 residues. In germline, CDR1 is SGDLS, CDR2 YYNGEE. CDR3 nucleotides: TGTGCCAGCAGCAAGGGGGGGAGTTCCTACGAGCAGTACTTC. It translates to CASSKGGSSYEQYF.

The J gene is TRBJ2-5, the V gene TRBV11-3; D may be TRBD1 (8 bases). Deletions cut 3 bases from V and 3 bases from J, with 17 bases between. This CDR3 region has 16 residues. Germline V CDR1 and CDR2: SGHNT, YENEEA. CDR3 in amino acids: CASSLSGQGGKETQYF. In nucleotides, the CDR3 is TGTGCCAGCAGCTTGTCCGGACAGGGAGGGAAAGAGACCCAGTACTTC.

The chain recombines TRBV18 with TRBJ2-7; no firm D call. The CDR3 covers 13 residues. Germline V gene sequence: CDR1 KGHSH, CDR2 LQKENI. The V and J ends lost 1 base and 1 base respectively, with 5 bases between them. CDR3 in DNA: TGTGCCAGCTCACCACTAGGATCCTACGAGCAGTACTTC. Protein sequence: CASSPLGSYEQYF.

V is TRBV4-1 and J is TRBJ1-1, with a weak D call TRBD1 (6 bases). V lost 0 bases, J lost 1 base, and 15 bases lay in between. There are 17 residues in the CDR3. CDR1 and CDR2 (germline): MGHRA, YSYEKL. CDR3 protein: CASSQDRGGWSNTEAFF. CDR3 bases: TGCGCCAGCAGCCAAGATCGGGGGGGCTGGTCGAACACTGAAGCTTTCTTT.

The genes are TRBV28 and TRBJ1-5; 7 bases are shared with TRBD1. V was pared by 4 bases and J by 2 bases, with 5 bases of the junction left unmatched. The germline CDR1 and CDR2 sequences are MDHEN and SYDVKM. The CDR3 runs 15 residues. For the CDR3, the DNA is TGTGCCAGCAGTTCCGGACAGGTAGGCAATCAGCCCCAGCATTTT. This codes for CASSSGQVGNQPQHF.

In its sample, this clone was seen once. The chain combines TRBV7-2 with TRBJ2-1; D might be TRBD1 (6 bases). V was trimmed by 2 bases and J by 2 bases, leaving 7 bases between them. The CDR3 is made up of 14 amino acids. Germline loops: CDR1 SGHTA, CDR2 FQGNSA. DNA for the CDR3: TGTGCCAGCAGCTTACAGGGGCCCTACAATGAGCAGTTCTTC. Amino acid sequence: CASSLQGPYNEQFF. Full variable domain (outside the CDR3, taken from reference TRBV7-2 and TRBJ2-1): GAGVSQSPSNKVTEKGKDVELRCDPISGHTALYWYRQSLGQGLEFLIYFQGNSAPDKSGLPSDRFSAERTGGSVSTLTIQRTQQEDSAVYLCASSLQGPYNEQFFGPGTRLTVL.

This clone was counted between two and nine times. The rearrangement links TRBV5-8 to TRBJ2-7; D may be TRBD1 or TRBD2 (5 bases each). Germline CDR1 SGHTS, CDR2 YDEGEE. V shed 10 bases and J shed 3 bases, with 20 bases lying between them. The CDR3 sequence is 14 residues long. The CDR3 region is CAGNTGTFIYEQYF. The CDR3 DNA reads as TGTGCCGGTAATACCGGGACCTTCATCTACGAGCAGTACTTC.

The chain links TRBV10-3 to TRBJ1-5; unclear D gene. This CDR3 has 15 residues. Between the trimmed V and J ends, which lost 6 bases and 2 bases, there was a span of 14 bases. The germline V gene encodes CDR1 ENHRY and CDR2 SYGVKD. This CDR3 is CAISPGPSGNQPQHF. For the CDR3, the DNA is TGTGCCATCAGCCCCGGGCCCTCCGGCAATCAGCCCCAGCATTTT.

V usage is TRBV6-1 and J usage is TRBJ1-2; no clear D. There are 14 residues in the CDR3. Germline V gene data show CDR1 as MNHNS and CDR2 as SASEGT. Trimming took 1 base from V and 7 from J, leaving 13 bases between them. The chain's CDR3 is CASSEGGRWGGYTF. As DNA, the CDR3 is TGTGCCAGCAGTGAAGGCGGTCGCTGGGGTGGCTACACCTTC.

The genes are TRBV11-2 and TRBJ2-7; D perhaps matches TRBD1 (5 bases). From germline, CDR1 is SGHAT and CDR2 FQNNGV. This CDR3 has 13 residues. V lost 8 bases and J 7 bases, leaving 18 bases between the germline ends. CDR3 nucleotides: TGTGCCAGCCGTGGGGCCCTAGGGCGTGAGCAGTACTTC. Amino acid sequence: CASRGALGREQYF.